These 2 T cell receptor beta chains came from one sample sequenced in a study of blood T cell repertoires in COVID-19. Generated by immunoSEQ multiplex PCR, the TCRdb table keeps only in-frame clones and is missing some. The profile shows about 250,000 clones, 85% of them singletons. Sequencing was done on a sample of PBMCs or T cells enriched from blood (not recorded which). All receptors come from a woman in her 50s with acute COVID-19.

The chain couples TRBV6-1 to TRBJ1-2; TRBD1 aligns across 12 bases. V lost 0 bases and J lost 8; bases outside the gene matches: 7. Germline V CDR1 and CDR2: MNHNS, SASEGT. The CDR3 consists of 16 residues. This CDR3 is CASSEAWDRGRRGYTF. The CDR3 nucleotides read TGTGCCAGCAGTGAAGCCTGGGACAGGGGGCGCCGAGGCTACACCTTC.

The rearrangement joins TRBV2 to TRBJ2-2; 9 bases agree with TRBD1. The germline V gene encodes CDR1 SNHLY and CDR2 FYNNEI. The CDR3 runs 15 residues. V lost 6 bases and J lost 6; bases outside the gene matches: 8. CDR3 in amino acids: CASRSTGGVAGELFF. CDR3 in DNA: TGTGCCAGCAGATCGACAGGGGGGGTTGCCGGGGAGCTGTTTTTT.